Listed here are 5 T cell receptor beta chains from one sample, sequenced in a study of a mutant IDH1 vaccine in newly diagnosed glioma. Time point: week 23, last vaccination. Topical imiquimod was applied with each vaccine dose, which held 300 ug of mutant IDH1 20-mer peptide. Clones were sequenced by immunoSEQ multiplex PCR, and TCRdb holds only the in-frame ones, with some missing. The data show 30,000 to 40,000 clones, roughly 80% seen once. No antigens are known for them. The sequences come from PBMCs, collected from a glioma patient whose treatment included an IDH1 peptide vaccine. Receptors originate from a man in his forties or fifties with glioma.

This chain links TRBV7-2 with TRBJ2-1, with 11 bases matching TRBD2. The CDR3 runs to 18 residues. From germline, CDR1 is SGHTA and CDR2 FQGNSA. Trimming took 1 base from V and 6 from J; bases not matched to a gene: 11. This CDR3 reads CASSLGRQGLAGGNEQFF. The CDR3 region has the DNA TGTGCCAGCAGCTTAGGTCGCCAGGGGCTAGCGGGAGGCAATGAGCAGTTCTTC.

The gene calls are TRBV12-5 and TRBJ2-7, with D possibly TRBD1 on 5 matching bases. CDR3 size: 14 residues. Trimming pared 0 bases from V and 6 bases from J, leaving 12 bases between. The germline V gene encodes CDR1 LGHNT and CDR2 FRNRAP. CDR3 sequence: CASGLVSTGGEQYF. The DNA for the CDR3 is TGTGCTAGTGGTTTGGTAAGTACAGGTGGCGAGCAGTACTTC.

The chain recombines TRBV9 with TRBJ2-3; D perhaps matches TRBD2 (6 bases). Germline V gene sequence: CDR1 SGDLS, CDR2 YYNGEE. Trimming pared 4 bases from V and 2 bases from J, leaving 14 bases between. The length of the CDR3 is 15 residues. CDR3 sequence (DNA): TGTGCCAGCAGCCTCATGGGCGGGGCCACAGATACGCAGTATTTT. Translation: CASSLMGGATDTQYF.

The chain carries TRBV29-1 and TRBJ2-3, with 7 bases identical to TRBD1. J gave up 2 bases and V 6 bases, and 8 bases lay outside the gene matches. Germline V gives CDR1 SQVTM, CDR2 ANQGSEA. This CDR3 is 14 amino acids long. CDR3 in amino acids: CSVTRQGLTDTQYF. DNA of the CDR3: TGCAGCGTAACGCGACAGGGCCTCACAGATACGCAGTATTTT.

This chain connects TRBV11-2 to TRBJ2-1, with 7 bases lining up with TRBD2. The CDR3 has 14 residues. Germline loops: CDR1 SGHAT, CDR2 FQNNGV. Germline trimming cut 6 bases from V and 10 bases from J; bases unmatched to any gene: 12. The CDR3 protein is CASSRGWGRGEQFF. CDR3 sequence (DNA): TGTGCCAGCAGTCGGGGCTGGGGGAGGGGCGAGCAGTTCTTC. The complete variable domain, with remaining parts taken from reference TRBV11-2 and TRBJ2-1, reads EAGVAQSPRYKIIEKRQSVAFWCNPISGHATLYWYQQILGQGPKLLIQFQNNGVVDDSQLPKDRFSAERLKGVDSTLKIQPAKLEDSAVYLCASSRGWGRGEQFFGPGTRLTVL.